The 23 T cell receptor beta chains listed next were all sequenced from one sample in a study of low-dose radiotherapy and immunotherapy resistance in tumors. Alpha and beta chains were covered, as first-strand cDNA relied on TRAV- and TRBV-specific primers. Over roughly 18 PCR cycles, TCRs were amplified from a constant-region primer and V-primer adapter. TCRdb re-analysed the reads in MiXCR, keeping a single row per CDR3 protein. Of about 9,000 distinct CDR3 sequences listed, roughly three quarters were seen once; the top ten hold approximately 7%. These receptors were collected from a human donor with advanced metastatic prostate, ovarian, gallbladder or colorectal cancer (not recorded which). This table probably holds off-target reads from a library built for another chain.

The chain combines TRBV27 with TRBJ1-5; 7 positions match TRBD1. The germline V gene encodes CDR1 MNHEY and CDR2 SMNVEV (reference sequence). Losses at the gene ends were 6 bases for V and 4 bases for J; bases not matched to a gene: 12. There are 16 residues in the CDR3. The CDR3 sequence is CASSSRAGGRNQPQHF. The CDR3 DNA sequence: TGTGCCAGCAGCTCCCGGGCAGGGGGACGGAATCAGCCCCAGCATTTT.

The chain uses TRBV24-1 and TRBJ2-1; D unclear. The germline V gene encodes CDR1 KGHDR and CDR2 SFDVKD. The CDR3 extends over 11 amino acids. V gave up 9 bases and J gave up 9 bases, with 11 bases separating them. The CDR3 spells CATHGESEQFF. In DNA form, the CDR3 reads TGTGCCACCCACGGAGAGTCTGAGCAGTTCTTC.

The chain carries TRBV12-3 or TRBV12-4 and TRBJ1-2; D is undetermined. This CDR3 contains 12 residues. Trimming left V 2 bases short and J 8 bases short, with 9 bases between. The CDR3 nucleotides are TGTGCCAGCAGTTTATCGGGCAGAGGCTACACCTTC. This sequence encodes CASSLSGRGYTF.

V usage is TRBV24-1 and J usage is TRBJ2-7; 7 bases fit TRBD1. V lost 11 bases and J lost 0; bases outside the gene matches: 3. The CDR3 covers 12 residues. Looked up from germline, CDR1 is KGHDR and CDR2 is SFDVKD. DNA for the CDR3: TGTGCCAGGGGACAGCGCTCCTACGAGCAGTACTTC. Its translation: CARGQRSYEQYF.

The CDR3 reads CASSLPTQTNEQFF. In DNA, the CDR3 is TGTGCCAGCAGTTTGCCAACTCAGACCAATGAGCAGTTCTTC. This sequence joins TRBV28 and TRBJ2-1; D uncertain. CDR1 and CDR2 (germline): MDHEN, SYDVKM. The germline V and J ends were trimmed by 3 bases and 6 bases, with 12 bases remaining between them. The CDR3 loop spans 14 amino acids.

This chain joins TRBV27 and TRBJ2-3; D may be TRBD1 (5 bases). CDR3 length: 15 residues. V was pared by 3 bases and J by 0 bases, with 10 bases between. Germline V gene data show CDR1 as MNHEY and CDR2 as SMNVEV (reference sequence). The CDR3 loop is CASSFDSGSTDTQYF. The CDR3 nucleotides are TGTGCCAGCAGTTTTGACAGTGGAAGCACAGATACGCAGTATTTT.

The chain uses TRBV27 and TRBJ2-3; 8 nucleotides align to TRBD1. The V and J ends lost 6 bases and 3 bases, in that order; junction bases with no gene match: 14. Germline CDR1 and CDR2: MNHEY and SMNVEV (reference sequence). The CDR3 is 17 residues long. For the CDR3, the DNA is TGTGCCAGCAGAGTACGAGGACAGGGCCTTAGGACAGATACGCAGTATTTT. Translated: CASRVRGQGLRTDTQYF.

The rearrangement joins TRBV5-5 to TRBJ2-5; D ambiguous. The germline CDR1 and CDR2 sequences are SGHKS and YYEKEE (reference sequence). The ends were cut back, 2 bases at V and 6 bases at J, with 11 bases in the middle. The CDR3 consists of 13 residues. The CDR3 region has the DNA TGTGCCAGCAGCTTCTCAGGTGAGAAGACCCAGTACTTC. It codes for CASSFSGEKTQYF. Full variable domain (rest looked up from reference TRBV5-5 and TRBJ2-5): DAGVTQSPTHLIKTRGQQVTLRCSPISGHKSVSWYQQVLGQGPQFIFQYYEKEERGRGNFPDRFSARQFPNYSSELNVNALLLGDSALYLCASSFSGEKTQYFGPGTRLLVL.

The rearrangement uses TRBV5-6 and TRBJ2-3; a possible D gene is TRBD1 (6 bases). From germline, CDR1 is SGHDT and CDR2 YYEEEE. Trimming removed 0 bases at V and 4 bases at J, with 9 bases between. This CDR3 region has 14 residues. For the CDR3, the DNA is TGTGCCAGCAGCTTGGACAGGGCCGCAGATACGCAGTATTTT. Its translation is CASSLDRAADTQYF.

The chain joins TRBV28 to TRBJ2-1, with no clear D. CDR3 length: 10 amino acids. Germline V gene sequence: CDR1 MDHEN, CDR2 SYDVKM. Trimming stripped 9 bases from V and 8 bases from J, with 8 bases between. CDR3 loop: CASPLDEQFF. The CDR3 DNA reads TGTGCCAGTCCCCTTGATGAGCAGTTCTTC.

This chain connects TRBV4-2 to TRBJ2-2, with 10 bases identical to TRBD2. J lost 3 bases, V lost 5 bases, and 3 bases had no gene match. The germline gives CDR1 LGHNA, CDR2 YNFKEQ. The CDR3 spans 15 residues. The CDR3 nucleotides are TGTGCCAGCAGCGGCCTAGCGGGAGACACCGGGGAGCTGTTTTTT. It yields the protein CASSGLAGDTGELFF.

V is TRBV6-2 or TRBV6-3 and J is TRBJ2-7; a weak D match, TRBD1 (5 bases). CDR1 is MNHEY and CDR2 is SVGEGT in the germline V gene. The CDR3 covers 11 residues. Deletions cut 5 bases from V and 3 bases from J, with 5 bases between. CDR3: CASSDSYEQYF. The CDR3 bases are TGTGCCAGCAGTGACAGCTACGAGCAGTACTTC.

V usage is TRBV29-1 and J usage is TRBJ1-1; no definite D call. The CDR3 sequence is 10 residues long. V lost 3 bases and J 8 bases, leaving 7 bases between the germline ends. CDR1 is SQVTM and CDR2 is ANQGSEA in the germline V gene. The CDR3 region is CSVEAEEAFF. Here the CDR3 DNA reads TGCAGCGTTGAGGCGGAGGAAGCTTTCTTT.

This clonotype appeared a few times. This sequence joins TRBV11-2 and TRBJ2-7; either TRBD1 or TRBD2 may fit D (5 bases each). Germline lookup yields CDR1 SGHAT and CDR2 FQNNGV. With 5 bases removed from V and 6 bases from J, the gap between germline ends came to 17 bases. The CDR3 spans 14 residues. The CDR3 region is CASSAAGTVPEQYF. The CDR3 region has the DNA TGTGCCAGCAGCGCCGCCGGGACGGTCCCCGAGCAGTACTTC.

This CDR3 is CASSPTGLLNTGELFF. The CDR3 bases are TGTGCCAGCAGTCCTACGGGACTCTTGAACACCGGGGAGCTGTTTTTT. V gene TRBV6-6 combines with J gene TRBJ2-2; D is perhaps TRBD2 (6 bases). V was trimmed by 5 bases and J by 1 base, leaving 14 bases between them. CDR1 and CDR2 from the germline V gene are MNHNY and SVGAGI (reference sequence). The CDR3 is 16 residues long.

In this sample, this clonotype turned up once. The J gene is TRBJ1-1, the V gene TRBV7-6; D gene unclear. This CDR3 has 12 residues. Germline V gives CDR1 SGHVS, CDR2 FNYEAQ. Trimming removed 6 bases from V and 5 bases from J, with 10 bases in between. DNA of the CDR3: TGTGCCAGCAGTTCACAACGAACTGAAGCTTTCTTT. Its protein is CASSSQRTEAFF.

This clonotype came up a few times. This chain uses TRBV10-3 with TRBJ2-3; D call uncertain. This CDR3 spans 12 amino acids. The V and J ends lost 11 bases and 4 bases respectively, with 13 bases between them. Germline V gene lookup returns CDR1 ENHRY and CDR2 SYGVKD. The CDR3, as DNA: TGTGCCCCATTTTGGGCCCCAGATACGCAGTATTTT. Amino acid sequence: CAPFWAPDTQYF.

The chain recombines TRBV5-1 with TRBJ2-7; D could derive from TRBD1 or TRBD2 (5 bases each). V was pared by 1 base and J by 2 bases, with 10 bases between. The CDR3 is 14 residues long. The germline V gene has CDR1 SGHRS and CDR2 YFSETQ. The DNA of the CDR3 is TGCGCCAGCAGCTTGAGCGGACATGCCTACGAGCAGTACTTC. Translated: CASSLSGHAYEQYF.

The chain carries TRBV20-1 and TRBJ2-4, with D possibly being TRBD2 (6 bases). CDR3 length equals 14 residues. Germline V gene sequence: CDR1 DFQATT, CDR2 SNEGSKA (reference sequence). The V gene lost 5 bases and the J gene lost 8 bases, with 19 bases spanning the gap. The CDR3 nucleotides read TGCAGTGCTCCAGGGCCACCTCCGGGGGACATTCAGTACTTC. It is translated as CSAPGPPPGDIQYF.

The table lists this clonotype with a few counts. The gene calls are TRBV5-1 and TRBJ2-2; TRBD1 might be the D (6 bases). With 0 bases removed from V and 5 bases from J, the gap between germline ends came to 14 bases. The CDR3 is 16 amino acids. CDR1 SGHRS and CDR2 YFSETQ come from the germline V gene. The CDR3 loop reads CASSLAGQPLTGELFF. CDR3 DNA sequence: TGCGCCAGCAGCTTGGCGGGACAACCTCTAACCGGGGAGCTGTTTTTT. Looking up the rest from reference TRBV5-1 and TRBJ2-2 gives the full variable domain: KAGVTQTPRYLIKTRGQQVTLSCSPISGHRSVSWYQQTPGQGLQFLFEYFSETQRNKGNFPGRFSGRQFSNSRSEMNVSTLELGDSALYLCASSLAGQPLTGELFFGEGSRLTVL.

This sequence joins TRBV5-1 and TRBJ2-7, with D hard to call. Germline CDR1 SGHRS, CDR2 YFSETQ. This CDR3 spans 14 amino acids. The V end lost 0 bases, the J end lost 0 bases, and 7 bases lay between the germline ends. The CDR3 DNA is TGCGCCAGCAGCTTGGATGCCCACTCCTACGAGCAGTACTTC. Its translation is CASSLDAHSYEQYF. Full variable domain (remainder filled in from reference TRBV5-1 and TRBJ2-7): KAGVTQTPRYLIKTRGQQVTLSCSPISGHRSVSWYQQTPGQGLQFLFEYFSETQRNKGNFPGRFSGRQFSNSRSEMNVSTLELGDSALYLCASSLDAHSYEQYFGPGTRLTVT.

The rearrangement uses TRBV20-1 and TRBJ2-5; D may be TRBD1 (7 bases). Trimming took off 2 bases at V and 5 bases at J, with 18 bases between the two ends. This CDR3 region has 15 residues. Germline V CDR1 and CDR2: DFQATT, SNEGSKA (reference sequence). The CDR3 spells CSARQPQGSGETQYF. The DNA of the CDR3 is TGCAGTGCTAGACAACCACAGGGGAGCGGGGAGACCCAGTACTTC.

The genes are TRBV28 and TRBJ1-4, with 8 bases fitting TRBD1. The germline CDR1 and CDR2 sequences are MDHEN and SYDVKM. The junction had 9 bases not matched to a gene; V was cut back by 3 bases and J by 12 bases. The CDR3 runs to 14 residues. As DNA, the CDR3 is TGTGCCAGCAGTTTTGGCAGGGGGCTAGTAGAACTGTTTTTT. Encoded protein: CASSFGRGLVELFF.